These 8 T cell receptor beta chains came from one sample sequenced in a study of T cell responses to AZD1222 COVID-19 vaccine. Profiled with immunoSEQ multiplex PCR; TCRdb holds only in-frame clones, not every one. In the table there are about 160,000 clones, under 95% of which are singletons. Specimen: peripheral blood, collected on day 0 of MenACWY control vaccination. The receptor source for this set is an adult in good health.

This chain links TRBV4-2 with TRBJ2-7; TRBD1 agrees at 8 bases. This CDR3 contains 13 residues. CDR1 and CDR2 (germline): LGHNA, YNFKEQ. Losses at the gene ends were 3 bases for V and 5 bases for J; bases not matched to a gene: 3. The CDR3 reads CASSHLDRDEQYF. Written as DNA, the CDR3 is TGTGCCAGCAGCCATTTGGACAGGGACGAGCAGTACTTC.

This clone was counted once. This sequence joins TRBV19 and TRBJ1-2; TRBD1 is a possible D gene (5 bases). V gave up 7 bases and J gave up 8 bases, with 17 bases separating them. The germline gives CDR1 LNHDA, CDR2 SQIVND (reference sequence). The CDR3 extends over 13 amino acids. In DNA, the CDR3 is TGTGCCAGTACCCCATCGGGACCTGCCGGCTACACCTTC. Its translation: CASTPSGPAGYTF.

CDR3 loop: CASSLAGPGSEQYF. CDR3 DNA: TGTGCCAGCAGTCTAGCGGGGCCTGGGAGCGAGCAGTACTTC. This chain uses TRBV6-2 or TRBV6-3 with TRBJ2-7; 9 bases align to TRBD2. J gave up 6 bases and V 5 bases, and 8 bases lay outside the gene matches. The germline V gene has CDR1 MNHEY and CDR2 SVGEGT. The CDR3 totals 14 residues.

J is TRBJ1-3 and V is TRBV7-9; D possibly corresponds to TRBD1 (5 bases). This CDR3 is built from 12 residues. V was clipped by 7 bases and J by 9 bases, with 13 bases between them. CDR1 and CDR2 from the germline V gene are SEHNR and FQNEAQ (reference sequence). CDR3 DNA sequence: TGTGCCAGCACCCTAGTGGGGGGCACCATATATTTT. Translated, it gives CASTLVGGTIYF.

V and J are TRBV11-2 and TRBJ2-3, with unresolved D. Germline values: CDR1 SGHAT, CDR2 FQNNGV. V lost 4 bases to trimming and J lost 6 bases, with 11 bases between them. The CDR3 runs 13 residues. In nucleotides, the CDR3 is TGTGCCAGCAGCTCCCGTCACTTGGATACGCAGTATTTT. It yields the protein CASSSRHLDTQYF.

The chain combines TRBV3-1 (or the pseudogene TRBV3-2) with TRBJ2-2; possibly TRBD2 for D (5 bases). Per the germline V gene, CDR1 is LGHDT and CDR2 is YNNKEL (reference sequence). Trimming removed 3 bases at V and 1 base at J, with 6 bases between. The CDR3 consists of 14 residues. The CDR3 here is CASSHEGNTGELFF. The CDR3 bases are TGTGCCAGCAGCCATGAGGGGAACACCGGGGAGCTGTTTTTT.

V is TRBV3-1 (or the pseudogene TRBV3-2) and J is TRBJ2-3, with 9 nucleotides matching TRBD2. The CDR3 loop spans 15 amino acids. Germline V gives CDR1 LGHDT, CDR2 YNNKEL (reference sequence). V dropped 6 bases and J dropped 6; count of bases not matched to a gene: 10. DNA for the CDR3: TGTGCCAGCAGACCTTTTGGCGGGAGGGAGGATACGCAGTATTTT. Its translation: CASRPFGGREDTQYF.

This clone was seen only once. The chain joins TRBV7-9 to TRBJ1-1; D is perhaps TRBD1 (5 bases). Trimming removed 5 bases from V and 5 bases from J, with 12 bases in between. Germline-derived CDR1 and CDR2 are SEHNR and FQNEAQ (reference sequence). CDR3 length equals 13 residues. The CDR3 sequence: CASSVTRGTEAFF. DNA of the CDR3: TGTGCCAGCAGCGTTACCCGGGGGACTGAAGCTTTCTTT.